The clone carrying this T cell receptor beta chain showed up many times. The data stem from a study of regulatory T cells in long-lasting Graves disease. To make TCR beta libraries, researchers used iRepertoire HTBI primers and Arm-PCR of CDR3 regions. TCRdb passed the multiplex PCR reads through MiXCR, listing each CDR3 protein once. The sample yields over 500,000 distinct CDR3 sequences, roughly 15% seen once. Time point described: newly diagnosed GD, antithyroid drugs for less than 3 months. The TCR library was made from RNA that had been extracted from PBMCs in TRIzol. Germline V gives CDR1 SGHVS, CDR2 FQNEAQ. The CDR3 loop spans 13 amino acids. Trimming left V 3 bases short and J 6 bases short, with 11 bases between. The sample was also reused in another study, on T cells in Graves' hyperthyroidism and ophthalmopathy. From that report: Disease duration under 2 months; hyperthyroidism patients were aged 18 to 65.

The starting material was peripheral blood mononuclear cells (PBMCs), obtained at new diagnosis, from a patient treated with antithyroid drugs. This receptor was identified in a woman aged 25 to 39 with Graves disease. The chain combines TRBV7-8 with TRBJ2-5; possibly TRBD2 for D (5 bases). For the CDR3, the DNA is TGTGCCAGCAGCTTCGTTAGCGCGCAGACCCAGTACTTC. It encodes CASSFVSAQTQYF.